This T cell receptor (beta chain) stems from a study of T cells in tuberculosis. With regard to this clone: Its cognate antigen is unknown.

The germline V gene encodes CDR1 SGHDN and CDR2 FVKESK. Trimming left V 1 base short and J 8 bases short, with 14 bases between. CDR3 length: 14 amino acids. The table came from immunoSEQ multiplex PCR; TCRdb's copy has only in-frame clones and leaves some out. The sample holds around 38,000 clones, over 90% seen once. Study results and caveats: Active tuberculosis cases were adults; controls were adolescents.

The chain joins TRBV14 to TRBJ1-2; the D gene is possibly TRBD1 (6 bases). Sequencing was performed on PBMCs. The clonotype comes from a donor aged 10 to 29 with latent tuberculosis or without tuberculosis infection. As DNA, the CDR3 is TGTGCCAGCAGCCAAGTGGGGGGGGCACGAGGCTACACCTTC. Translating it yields CASSQVGGARGYTF.